The entry that follows covers one T cell receptor (beta chain) sequence. The antigen remains undetermined. These data are taken from a study of CD8 T cells in ankylosing spondylitis. Findings of the study overall: Within ankylosing spondylitis blood, a TCR beta motif made up of eight or nine highly homologous variants appeared to be characteristic.

TCRdb redid the calling of the 5' RACE reads with MiXCR, one entry per CDR3 protein. The data contain about 250,000 distinct CDR3 sequences, roughly 32% of them seen just once; the ten biggest clones take up 4% to 5%. The V end was cut by 4 bases, the J end by 2 bases, with 16 bases between. Germline V gene data show CDR1 as SGHDT and CDR2 as YYEEEE. This CDR3 comprises 16 residues. The J gene is TRBJ1-5, the V gene TRBV5-6, with a weak D call TRBD1 (5 bases). The TCR originated in a male donor with ankylosing spondylitis or in good health (not recorded which). The sequenced sample was blood, either unsorted or a sorted T cell fraction (not recorded which). CDR3 amino acids: CASSLTAWGGNQPQHF. As DNA, the CDR3 is TGTGCCAGCAGCCTAACTGCGTGGGGCGGCAATCAGCCCCAGCATTTT.